Listed below are T cell receptor beta chains from one sample, sequenced in a study of cytotoxic CD8 clonotypes in ibrutinib-treated CLL. Repertoires were generated with immunoSEQ multiplex PCR, while TCRdb's copy carries only in-frame clones and drops some. Altogether 130,000 or so clones are present, 75% to 90% being singletons, with the ten largest covering about 1.9%. This sample comprised PBMCs, obtained after 24 months of ibrutinib treatment. Every receptor here comes from a human donor with chronic lymphocytic leukemia. Both conserved end residues are part of each CDR3. Each record gives: V gene, J gene, clone size, D gene, CDR3 DNA, CDR3 protein. The D gene is left open where the match is weak. Not all rows give a size; the values are once, few, many and, for expanded clones, a class.

TRBV5-6,TRBJ2-7,-,-,TGTGCCAGCAGTTCACAAGGCGAGCAGTACTTC,CASSSQGEQYF
TRBV6-5,TRBJ1-4,-,-,TGTGCCAGCAGCTCAACCGGGACAACCAATGAAAAACTGTTTTTT,CASSSTGTTNEKLFF
TRBV7-3,TRBJ2-7,-,TRBD2,TGTGCCAGCTCCCTCACGGGGGGGGCCCCCTCCTACGAGCAGTACTTC,CASSLTGGAPSYEQYF
TRBV18,TRBJ1-1,once,-,TGTGCCAGCTCACCTCAGGGGCGTACTGAAGCTTTCTTT,CASSPQGRTEAFF
TRBV7-8,TRBJ1-4,-,-,TGTGCCACCACGAAGGGGATTCCTGAAAAACTGTTTTTT,CATTKGIPEKLFF
TRBV4-3,TRBJ2-1,-,TRBD2,TGCGCCAGCAGCCAAGATAGGAGCGGGGGTGAGCAGTTCTTC,CASSQDRSGGEQFF
TRBV27,TRBJ2-4,-,-,TGTGCCAGCAGTTTAAATCCCGGGAGTGACATTCAGTACTTC,CASSLNPGSDIQYF
TRBV7-2,TRBJ1-4,-,TRBD1,TGTGCCAGCAGCGCCGGGACAGGGGTTTTGGAAAAACTGTTTTTT,CASSAGTGVLEKLFF
TRBV28,TRBJ2-7,-,TRBD1,TGTGCCAGCAGTTTAACCGGGACAGCGACGTTCGAGCAGTACTTC,CASSLTGTATFEQYF
TRBV28,TRBJ2-7,-,TRBD2,TGTGCCAGCAGTTCGCCTAGCGGGAGGGTCTACGAGCAGTACTTC,CASSSPSGRVYEQYF
TRBV4-2,TRBJ2-5,-,-,TGTGCCAGCAGCCAAGATGGGCTAGAAAGAGAGACCCAGTACTTC,CASSQDGLERETQYF
TRBV27,TRBJ2-1,-,-,TGTGCCAGCAGTTTCCCCCGGATGGGGGGCAATGAGCAGTTCTTC,CASSFPRMGGNEQFF
TRBV30,TRBJ1-1,few,-,TGTGCCTGGAGTGTAGGTCAGTTGAACACTGAAGCTTTCTTT,CAWSVGQLNTEAFF
TRBV28,TRBJ1-2,-,TRBD1,TGTGCCAGCGGCTCGGGGACAGGGAGTCGGGGCTACACCTTC,CASGSGTGSRGYTF
TRBV20-1,TRBJ1-2,-,-,TGCAGTGCCTACGGGGGTATAGGCTACACCTTC,CSAYGGIGYTF
TRBV5-4,TRBJ2-3,-,-,TGTGCCAGCAGCTTCCCGTCTAGCACAGATACGCAGTATTTT,CASSFPSSTDTQYF
TRBV28,TRBJ1-4,-,-,TGTGCCAGCAGTTTAGCCGCAGGGGCGGGTGAAAAACTGTTTTTT,CASSLAAGAGEKLFF
TRBV7-9,TRBJ2-7,-,TRBD2,TGTGCCAGCAGCTTGAGCGGGGCTGCCTACGAGCAGTACTTC,CASSLSGAAYEQYF
TRBV28,TRBJ2-5,-,-,TGTGCCAGCAGTTTTCGGGGGGCGTCTCACGAGACCCAGTACTTC,CASSFRGASHETQYF
TRBV28,TRBJ1-5,once,TRBD1,TGTGCCAGTCCCCCCGGGACAGGGGGCTTTGATCAGCCCCAGCATTTT,CASPPGTGGFDQPQHF
TRBV5-4,TRBJ2-6,-,-,TGTGCCAGCAGCTTGGGAAACTCTGGGGCCAACGTCCTGACTTTC,CASSLGNSGANVLTF
TRBV11-3,TRBJ1-1,-,-,TGTGCCAGCAGCCCAGTAGGGGGTCGGAATGAAGCTTTCTTT,CASSPVGGRNEAFF
TRBV28,TRBJ2-7,-,TRBD1,TGTGCCAGCAGTCCACGGGACAGATCCTACGAGCAGTACTTC,CASSPRDRSYEQYF
TRBV9,TRBJ2-7,-,TRBD1,TGTGCCAGCAGCCCTAGGGGGATGACAGGGGCCTACGAGCAGTACTTC,CASSPRGMTGAYEQYF
TRBV19,TRBJ2-6,-,TRBD1,TGTGCCAGTAGTCAGACAGGGGGATCTGGGGCCAACGTCCTGACTTTC,CASSQTGGSGANVLTF
TRBV6-4,TRBJ2-7,-,-,TGTGCCAGCAGTGACAGGTCGGGGGAGCAGTACTTC,CASSDRSGEQYF
TRBV18,TRBJ2-3,-,-,TGTGCCAGCTCACCACATCATAAAGATACGCAGTATTTT,CASSPHHKDTQYF
TRBV4-2,TRBJ2-3,-,TRBD2,TGTGCCAGCAGCCAAAGGACTAGCGGGAGAATAAGCACAGATACGCAGTATTTT,CASSQRTSGRISTDTQYF
TRBV2,TRBJ2-7,-,-,TGTGCCAGCAGTGTTTTCGAGGGGCAGTACTTC,CASSVFEGQYF
TRBV29-1,TRBJ2-1,-,-,TGCAGCGTTGAAAACGTGGGGAGAAATGAGCAGTTCTTC,CSVENVGRNEQFF
TRBV5-4,TRBJ2-7,once,TRBD2,TGTGCCAGCAGGCTAGCGGGGGGCAAAAGGTCTGAGCAGTACTTC,CASRLAGGKRSEQYF
TRBV11-1,TRBJ2-3,-,TRBD2,TGTGCCAGCAGCCCGGGACTAGCGGGCTGGCCCAGGGCAGATACGCAGTATTTT,CASSPGLAGWPRADTQYF
TRBV11-2,TRBJ2-7,once,-,TGTGCCAGCAGTTCCCGTCCGGGACCCTGGGAGCAGTACTTC,CASSSRPGPWEQYF
TRBV6-1,TRBJ2-1,-,TRBD2,TGTGCCAGCAGTGACACTAGCGGGGTCAATGAGCAGTTCTTC,CASSDTSGVNEQFF
TRBV7-9,TRBJ2-1,-,TRBD2,TGTGCCAGCAGCCCAAGACTAGCGGGAGTAGAGGGGAATGAGCAGTTCTTC,CASSPRLAGVEGNEQFF
TRBV9,TRBJ1-2,-,TRBD1,TGTGCCAGCAGCGCCCAGGGGGTCTATGGCTACACCTTC,CASSAQGVYGYTF
TRBV2,TRBJ1-3,-,-,TGTGCCAGCAGTGAAGGAGGGTTCTCTGGAAACACCATATATTTT,CASSEGGFSGNTIYF
TRBV30,TRBJ1-6,-,TRBD1,TGTGCCTGGAGGCTGGACAGGGGAGTTGGAGATAATTCACCCCTCCACTTT,CAWRLDRGVGDNSPLHF
TRBV19,TRBJ2-7,-,-,TGTGCCAGTAGTATTGGGGCTTCCTACGAGCAGTACTTC,CASSIGASYEQYF
TRBV4-3,TRBJ2-3,-,TRBD2,TGCGCCAGCAGCCAAGATCCTGGGACTAGCGACCCTAGCACAGATACGCAGTATTTT,CASSQDPGTSDPSTDTQYF
TRBV30,TRBJ2-3,-,TRBD2,TGTGCCTGGAGACTAGCGGGAGCCACAGATACGCAGTATTTT,CAWRLAGATDTQYF
TRBV19,TRBJ1-2,-,-,TGTGCCATCCTCTCCGACAATAACTATGGCTACACCTTC,CAILSDNNYGYTF
TRBV5-4,TRBJ2-3,-,TRBD2,TGTGCCAGCAGGCGGGGGGGCCAAGATACGCAGTATTTT,CASRRGGQDTQYF
TRBV9,TRBJ2-1,-,-,TGTGCCAGCAGCCCCCGTAGGAACAATGAGCAGTTCTTC,CASSPRRNNEQFF